Listed below are T cell receptor beta chains from one sample, sequenced in a study of PD-1 blockade in classical Hodgkin lymphoma. The repertoire was sequenced with immunoSEQ multiplex PCR; TCRdb's copy has only in-frame clones and lacks some. This table holds 50,000 or so clones, nearly 90% found once. Sequencing used peripheral blood mononuclear cells (PBMCs), obtained before the fourth cycle of nivolumab. Receptors were obtained from a human donor with classical Hodgkin lymphoma. Both conserved end residues are part of each CDR3. Fields, in order: D gene, clone size, J gene, V gene, CDR3 DNA, CDR3 protein. The D gene is left open where the match is weak. Expanded clones get a size class; other rows say once, few or many, or leave the size out.

D gene: TRBD1; clone size: -; J gene: TRBJ2-1; V gene: TRBV6-7; CDR3 DNA: TGTGCCAGCGGACCGGGACAGGGGCTTGAGTCCTACAATGAGCAGTTCTTC; CDR3 protein: CASGPGQGLESYNEQFF
D gene: -; clone size: -; J gene: TRBJ2-5; V gene: TRBV2; CDR3 DNA: TGTGCCAGCACCCCTCGGGGGACCCAGTACTTC; CDR3 protein: CASTPRGTQYF
D gene: TRBD1; clone size: -; J gene: TRBJ1-2; V gene: TRBV4-1; CDR3 DNA: TGCGCCAGCCAATTCGAAGACAGGGTCGATGGTGGCTACACCTTC; CDR3 protein: CASQFEDRVDGGYTF
D gene: TRBD1; clone size: -; J gene: TRBJ2-3; V gene: TRBV7-9; CDR3 DNA: TGTGCCAGCAGCTTAGGAGTTTTGGGACAGGCGGGAGATACGCAGTATTTT; CDR3 protein: CASSLGVLGQAGDTQYF
D gene: -; clone size: -; J gene: TRBJ1-1; V gene: TRBV5-6; CDR3 DNA: TGTGCCAGCAGCCGCCTCATCGGACCTACCTCGTGGGACACTGAAGCTTTCTTT; CDR3 protein: CASSRLIGPTSWDTEAFF
D gene: -; clone size: -; J gene: TRBJ1-2; V gene: TRBV7-9; CDR3 DNA: TGTGCCAGCAGCTTATCACAGAACTATGGCTACACCTTC; CDR3 protein: CASSLSQNYGYTF
D gene: TRBD1; clone size: -; J gene: TRBJ2-1; V gene: TRBV6-1; CDR3 DNA: TGTGCCAGCAGGCTGCAGGGGGCCCACGGGGAGCAGTTCTTC; CDR3 protein: CASRLQGAHGEQFF
D gene: -; clone size: -; J gene: TRBJ1-1; V gene: TRBV7-9; CDR3 DNA: TGTGCCAGCAGCTTTGCCCCAGGAGCTTTCTTT; CDR3 protein: CASSFAPGAFF
D gene: -; clone size: -; J gene: TRBJ1-1; V gene: TRBV6-5; CDR3 DNA: TGTGCCAGCCGGGCGGACTGGCTGAACACTGAAGCTTTCTTT; CDR3 protein: CASRADWLNTEAFF
D gene: TRBD1; clone size: -; J gene: TRBJ2-3; V gene: TRBV6-1; CDR3 DNA: TGTGCCAGCAGTGACCCGGGACAGGGAGAGTATTTT; CDR3 protein: CASSDPGQGEYF
D gene: -; clone size: -; J gene: TRBJ2-3; V gene: TRBV6-1; CDR3 DNA: TGTGCCAGCAGTGAACGAAGCGGAGATACGCAGTATTTT; CDR3 protein: CASSERSGDTQYF
D gene: -; clone size: -; J gene: TRBJ2-7; V gene: TRBV11-3; CDR3 DNA: TGTGCCAGCAGCTTAGGGTCCGGGCCCTACGAGCAGTACTTC; CDR3 protein: CASSLGSGPYEQYF
D gene: -; clone size: few; J gene: TRBJ2-1; V gene: TRBV7-3; CDR3 DNA: TGTGCCAGCAGCGCCCTTGGCAATGAGCAGTTCTTC; CDR3 protein: CASSALGNEQFF
D gene: -; clone size: -; J gene: TRBJ2-7; V gene: TRBV19; CDR3 DNA: TGTGCCAGTAGTATTCGGCCCAATTACTACGAGCAGTACTTC; CDR3 protein: CASSIRPNYYEQYF
D gene: -; clone size: -; J gene: TRBJ2-2; V gene: TRBV11-2; CDR3 DNA: TGTGCCAGCAGCTTAGTCTATTGGGGCCAAGACACCGGGGAGCTGTTTTTT; CDR3 protein: CASSLVYWGQDTGELFF
D gene: -; clone size: -; J gene: TRBJ2-5; V gene: TRBV6-6; CDR3 DNA: TGTGCCAGCAGTTCTACAGTTCAAGAGACCCAGTACTTC; CDR3 protein: CASSSTVQETQYF
D gene: -; clone size: -; J gene: TRBJ2-7; V gene: TRBV27; CDR3 DNA: TGTGCCAGCAGTTCCTTCTGGCCAGGGGCCGAGCAGTACTTC; CDR3 protein: CASSSFWPGAEQYF
D gene: -; clone size: -; J gene: TRBJ1-1; V gene: TRBV29-1; CDR3 DNA: TGCAGCGTTGCAAAAGGCCTTGACACTGAAGCTTTCTTT; CDR3 protein: CSVAKGLDTEAFF
D gene: -; clone size: -; J gene: TRBJ2-7; V gene: TRBV7-8; CDR3 DNA: TGTGCCAGCAGCTTATCCAGGCCGGACGAGCAGTACTTC; CDR3 protein: CASSLSRPDEQYF
D gene: -; clone size: -; J gene: TRBJ2-2; V gene: TRBV6-6; CDR3 DNA: TGTGCCAGCGGGTACCACACCGGGGAGCTGTTTTTT; CDR3 protein: CASGYHTGELFF
D gene: TRBD1; clone size: -; J gene: TRBJ2-6; V gene: TRBV30; CDR3 DNA: TGTGCCTGGAGCACCGGGACAGGGGTTTCTGGGGCCAACGTCCTGACTTTC; CDR3 protein: CAWSTGTGVSGANVLTF
D gene: -; clone size: -; J gene: TRBJ2-2; V gene: TRBV5-6; CDR3 DNA: TGTGCCAGCAAGTCAGGTCGGAGGGGTTTTATCGGGGAGCTGTTTTTT; CDR3 protein: CASKSGRRGFIGELFF
D gene: -; clone size: -; J gene: TRBJ2-2; V gene: TRBV28; CDR3 DNA: TGTGCCAGCAGTGTCACCGGGGAGCTGTTTTTT; CDR3 protein: CASSVTGELFF
D gene: -; clone size: once; J gene: TRBJ2-3; V gene: TRBV23-1; CDR3 DNA: TGCGCCGGGGCGGGCCACGGCACAGATACGCAGTATTTT; CDR3 protein: CAGAGHGTDTQYF
D gene: TRBD1; clone size: -; J gene: TRBJ1-1; V gene: TRBV4-1; CDR3 DNA: TGCGCCAGCAGCCAAGATCGCGGGACAGGGAGGCGGACTGAAGCTTTCTTT; CDR3 protein: CASSQDRGTGRRTEAFF
D gene: -; clone size: -; J gene: TRBJ2-7; V gene: TRBV11-2; CDR3 DNA: TGTGCCAGCAGCTTAGGTTGGCGGGCTTACGAGCAGTACTTC; CDR3 protein: CASSLGWRAYEQYF
D gene: -; clone size: once; J gene: TRBJ1-2; V gene: TRBV19; CDR3 DNA: TGTGCCAGTACCAGGGTGGGGGTCCAGGTCTATGGCTACACCTTC; CDR3 protein: CASTRVGVQVYGYTF
D gene: -; clone size: once; J gene: TRBJ2-5; V gene: TRBV18; CDR3 DNA: TGTGCCAGCTCACCACTGCGGGAGACCCAGTACTTC; CDR3 protein: CASSPLRETQYF
D gene: -; clone size: -; J gene: TRBJ2-1; V gene: TRBV9; CDR3 DNA: TGTGCCAGCGGACCAACAAGACTAGGGCCCCACAATGAGCAGTTCTTC; CDR3 protein: CASGPTRLGPHNEQFF
D gene: -; clone size: -; J gene: TRBJ2-7; V gene: TRBV9; CDR3 DNA: TGTGCCAGCAGCGTTGGGACTCCAGGCTACGAGCAGTACTTC; CDR3 protein: CASSVGTPGYEQYF
D gene: -; clone size: -; J gene: TRBJ2-7; V gene: TRBV28; CDR3 DNA: TGTGCCAGCAGTAGGGATCCCGAGCAGTACTTC; CDR3 protein: CASSRDPEQYF
D gene: -; clone size: -; J gene: TRBJ2-7; V gene: TRBV7-3; CDR3 DNA: TGTGCCAGCAGCTTACGGGGGTCCTACGAGCAGTACTTC; CDR3 protein: CASSLRGSYEQYF
D gene: TRBD1; clone size: once; J gene: TRBJ1-4; V gene: TRBV6-5; CDR3 DNA: TGTGCCAGCAGTTATGGCAGGGGGTATGAAAAACTGTTTTTT; CDR3 protein: CASSYGRGYEKLFF
D gene: -; clone size: -; J gene: TRBJ2-7; V gene: TRBV7-9; CDR3 DNA: TGTGCCAGCAGCCGAAACCGAGGGGCAGGATCCTACGAGCAGTACTTC; CDR3 protein: CASSRNRGAGSYEQYF
D gene: -; clone size: -; J gene: TRBJ2-1; V gene: TRBV5-1; CDR3 DNA: TGCGCCAGCAGTTCGTTACGGGGGCATGAGCAGTTCTTC; CDR3 protein: CASSSLRGHEQFF
D gene: TRBD1; clone size: -; J gene: TRBJ2-7; V gene: TRBV9; CDR3 DNA: TGTGCCAGCAGCCCTGGGACAGGACCCCTCGAGCAGTACTTC; CDR3 protein: CASSPGTGPLEQYF
D gene: -; clone size: few; J gene: TRBJ2-7; V gene: TRBV7-2; CDR3 DNA: TGTGCCAGCAGCTTAGGCTGGACAGCTATTTTTTACGAGCAGTACTTC; CDR3 protein: CASSLGWTAIFYEQYF
D gene: -; clone size: once; J gene: TRBJ2-5; V gene: TRBV9; CDR3 DNA: TGTGCCAGCAGCGTAGCGGCAGGTATTGAAGAGACCCAGTACTTC; CDR3 protein: CASSVAAGIEETQYF
D gene: -; clone size: -; J gene: TRBJ2-2; V gene: TRBV7-9; CDR3 DNA: TGTGCCAGCAGCTTAGCTTTGTGGGGCCAGGTCACCGGGGAGCTGTTTTTT; CDR3 protein: CASSLALWGQVTGELFF